The 22 T cell receptor beta chains reported below all come from one sample, sequenced in a study of human T cells and chemical hapten exposure. TCRdb processed the RACE reads anew with MiXCR; each CDR3 protein has one entry. This table has fewer than 150,000 distinct CDR3 sequences, 12% appearing once. Time point defined: patch test 2, 6 weeks after DPC sensitization. As to treatment: therapeutic diphenylcyclopropenone sensitization with weekly scalp DPC. Sample: whole blood, taken in connection with sensitization to the hapten diphenylcyclopropenone (DPC). The receptors stem from a woman in her forties or fifties with alopecia areata. Some clones in this sample may be carry-over from other donors' samples.

The V gene is TRBV2, the J gene TRBJ1-1; no reliable D call. CDR3 length: 13 residues. The germline CDR1 and CDR2 sequences are SNHLY and FYNNEI. Trimming removed 8 bases from V and 0 bases from J, with 10 bases in between. The CDR3 region is CASAAVMNTEAFF. DNA for the CDR3: TGTGCCAGCGCTGCGGTTATGAACACTGAAGCTTTCTTT.

This clonotype was observed a handful of times. The rearrangement links TRBV20-1 to TRBJ2-3, with 9 bases identical to TRBD2. The germline V gene has CDR1 DFQATT and CDR2 SNEGSKA (reference sequence). This CDR3 region has 15 residues. J lost 3 bases, V lost 4 bases, and 8 bases had no gene match. Here the CDR3 reads CSAKGGRGFTDTQYF. The CDR3 DNA follows: TGCAGTGCTAAGGGCGGGAGGGGATTTACAGATACGCAGTATTTT.

The sample holds a few counts of this clonotype. The chain is built from TRBV10-3 and TRBJ2-1; 8 bases fit TRBD2. Germline trimming cut 6 bases from V and 2 bases from J; bases unmatched to any gene: 12. Germline loops: CDR1 ENHRY, CDR2 SYGVKD. The CDR3 totals 17 residues. CDR3 sequence: CAISPPLGSGTYNEQFF. DNA for the CDR3: TGTGCCATCAGCCCACCCCTTGGTAGCGGGACCTACAATGAGCAGTTCTTC.

The V call is TRBV15, the J call TRBJ2-7; perhaps TRBD2 as D (6 bases). The CDR3 runs to 15 residues. The V end was cut by 1 base, the J end by 2 bases, with 12 bases between. From germline, CDR1 is LNHNV and CDR2 YYDKDF (reference sequence). In DNA form, the CDR3 reads TGTGCCACCAGCAGAGCACGGGACTCTCCCTACGAGCAGTACTTC. Translated: CATSRARDSPYEQYF.

The rearrangement links TRBV11-2 to TRBJ2-1; 7 positions agree with TRBD2. V gave up 5 bases and J gave up 5 bases; unmatched junction bases: 6. The CDR3 is 14 amino acids. Per germline, CDR1 SGHAT and CDR2 FQNNGV. Here the CDR3 reads CASSPSSGNNEQFF. In DNA, the CDR3 is TGTGCCAGCAGCCCGTCTAGCGGCAACAATGAGCAGTTCTTC.

In this sample, this clonotype turned up many times. The rearrangement joins TRBV7-9 to TRBJ2-1; TRBD2 is a possible D gene (6 bases). The V gene's germline CDR1 is SEHNR and CDR2 FQNEAQ (reference sequence). V was clipped by 5 bases and J by 5 bases, with 13 bases between them. The CDR3 contains 14 residues. The CDR3 sequence: CASSRRVQDNEQFF. The CDR3 region has the DNA TGTGCCAGCAGCCGGAGGGTCCAAGACAATGAGCAGTTCTTC.

This clonotype was counted at least ten times. The V gene is TRBV20-1, the J gene TRBJ2-3; 12 nucleotides align to TRBD2. The CDR3 extends over 16 amino acids. V gave up 6 bases and J gave up 5 bases; unmatched junction bases: 12. In germline, CDR1 is DFQATT, CDR2 SNEGSKA (reference sequence). The DNA for the CDR3 is TGCAGTGCCGCCGGACTAGCGGGACGAGATCTAGATACGCAGTATTTT. Translation gives CSAAGLAGRDLDTQYF.

The gene calls are TRBV10-3 and TRBJ2-3; D possibly corresponds to TRBD2 (5 bases). Trimming pared 6 bases from V and 4 bases from J, leaving 14 bases between. Germline CDR1 ENHRY, CDR2 SYGVKD. The CDR3 length is 14 residues. CDR3 amino acids: CAISGKERPDTQYF. CDR3 bases: TGTGCCATCAGCGGGAAGGAGCGCCCAGATACGCAGTATTTT.

This clonotype was counted only a few times. This rearrangement joins TRBV12-3 or TRBV12-4 to TRBJ1-3, with 7 bases identical to TRBD1. The CDR3 extends over 14 amino acids. The V segment lost 4 bases and the J segment 4 bases; nucleotides outside the gene matches: 4. This CDR3 reads CASSSGQVGNTIYF. CDR3 in DNA: TGTGCCAGCAGTTCAGGACAGGTGGGAAACACCATATATTTT.

The gene calls are TRBV5-1 and TRBJ1-4; possibly TRBD1 for D (5 bases). This CDR3 contains 14 residues. Germline V CDR1 and CDR2: SGHRS, YFSETQ. V lost 0 bases, J lost 5 bases, and 8 bases lay in between. The CDR3 reads CASSLEGQNEKLFF. Here the CDR3 DNA reads TGCGCCAGCAGCTTGGAGGGGCAAAATGAAAAACTGTTTTTT.

This clonotype came up a few times. The chain uses TRBV18 and TRBJ1-5; no clear D. The CDR3 consists of 13 residues. Germline V gene data show CDR1 as KGHSH and CDR2 as LQKENI. V was shortened by 7 bases and J by 0 bases, with 7 bases between the two germline ends. The CDR3 reads CASCSSSNQPQHF. In DNA form, the CDR3 reads TGTGCCAGCTGCTCGTCTAGCAATCAGCCCCAGCATTTT.

This clonotype was seen more than once but under ten times. The V call is TRBV19, the J call TRBJ2-1; no clear D gene. The CDR3 covers 15 residues. The V end lost 4 bases, the J end lost 0 bases, and 10 bases lay between the germline ends. Germline CDR1 reads LNHDA; CDR2 reads SQIVND (reference sequence). This CDR3 is CASSRSLGSYNEQFF. In DNA form, the CDR3 reads TGTGCCAGTAGTAGATCTCTAGGCTCCTACAATGAGCAGTTCTTC.

The rearrangement uses TRBV19 and TRBJ2-1; the match to TRBD2 covers 10 bases. This CDR3 is built from 16 residues. With 6 bases clipped from V and 6 bases from J, the junction kept 11 bases outside the gene matches. Germline V gives CDR1 LNHDA, CDR2 SQIVND (reference sequence). CDR3 bases: TGTGCCAGTAGCCGAAAGCGGGAGGGCCGTGGCAATGAGCAGTTCTTC. It translates to CASSRKREGRGNEQFF.

This clonotype was seen at least ten times. The chain is built from TRBV7-3 and TRBJ1-1; the D is unclear. V lost 2 bases to trimming and J lost 4 bases, with 11 bases between them. This CDR3 contains 14 residues. Germline assignment: CDR1 SGHTA and CDR2 FQGTGA. The DNA for the CDR3 is TGTGCCAGCAGCTTATCAGGAGGGCTCACTGAAGCTTTCTTT. It is translated as CASSLSGGLTEAFF.

The gene calls are TRBV30 and TRBJ2-7; 7 bases fit TRBD1. J was trimmed by 2 bases and V by 2 bases; bases with no gene match: 6. Germline lookup yields CDR1 GTSNPN and CDR2 SVGIG (reference sequence). The CDR3 is 14 residues long. CDR3 nucleotide sequence: TGTGCCTGGAGTATGACAGGGAATCCCTACGAGCAGTACTTC. The encoded protein is CAWSMTGNPYEQYF.

The CDR3 DNA follows: TGCGCCAGCAGCCTCCCGGGACAGGGGTACAATGAGCAGTTCTTC. This translates into CASSLPGQGYNEQFF. The genes are TRBV5-1 and TRBJ2-1, with TRBD1 identical over 10 bases. The V segment lost 4 bases and the J segment 4 bases; nucleotides outside the gene matches: 5. In germline, CDR1 is SGHRS, CDR2 YFSETQ. CDR3 length: 15 residues.

This clonotype came up a few times. The chain joins TRBV9 to TRBJ2-1; D is ambiguous. This CDR3 comprises 15 residues. The germline gives CDR1 SGDLS, CDR2 YYNGEE. V was trimmed by 0 bases and J by 4 bases, leaving 11 bases between them. The chain's CDR3 is CASSVAKASYNEQFF. CDR3 DNA: TGTGCCAGCAGCGTAGCTAAAGCGTCGTACAATGAGCAGTTCTTC. Using reference TRBV9 and TRBJ2-1 for the parts outside the CDR3, the full variable domain is DSGVTQTPKHLITATGQRVTLRCSPRSGDLSVYWYQQSLDQGLQFLIQYYNGEERAKGNILERFSAQQFPDLHSELNLSSLELGDSALYFCASSVAKASYNEQFFGPGTRLTVL.

This clonotype has a handful of counts. The chain combines TRBV4-2 with TRBJ1-4, with D unresolved. Germline loops: CDR1 LGHNA, CDR2 YNFKEQ. This CDR3 is built from 12 residues. V was pared by 0 bases and J by 7 bases, with 3 bases between. The CDR3 nucleotides read TGTGCCAGCAGCCAAGATCGTGAAAAACTGTTTTTT. It yields the protein CASSQDREKLFF.

In this sample, this clonotype turned up a few times. The CDR3 protein is CASSRGGTGSNIQYF. The CDR3 DNA reads as TGTGCCAGCAGTAGGGGTGGGACAGGGAGCAACATTCAGTACTTC. The chain is built from TRBV28 and TRBJ2-4; 9 bases are shared with TRBD1. V dropped 5 bases and J dropped 7; count of bases not matched to a gene: 9. Germline CDR1 is MDHEN and CDR2 is SYDVKM. The CDR3 has 15 residues.

V is TRBV28 and J is TRBJ2-7; no clear D gene. V was cut by 6 bases and J by 7 bases, with 16 bases left in between. This CDR3 is built from 13 residues. Germline values: CDR1 MDHEN, CDR2 SYDVKM. CDR3 coding DNA: TGTGCCAGCAGACCCACCTCCGTCTGGGAGCAGTACTTC. Translating gives CASRPTSVWEQYF.

The rearrangement uses TRBV6-6 and TRBJ1-1; 10 bases match TRBD1. Trimming removed 6 bases from V and 5 bases from J; junction bases left unmatched: 9. The CDR3 has 15 amino acids. Germline CDR1 and CDR2: MNHNY and SVGAGI (reference sequence). DNA of the CDR3: TGTGCCAGCAGGTCAGACAGGGGGCGCGGGACTGAAGCTTTCTTT. Translated: CASRSDRGRGTEAFF.

The sample holds a few counts of this clonotype. The chain recombines TRBV15 with TRBJ1-1, with a tentative D call TRBD1 (5 bases). The CDR3 length is 11 residues. Looked up from germline, CDR1 is LNHNV and CDR2 is YYDKDF (reference sequence). Trimming took 6 bases from V and 12 from J, leaving 14 bases between them. The DNA for the CDR3 is TGTGCCACCAGGATCGGGGGTTCGCCTTTCTTT. Translating it yields CATRIGGSPFF.